A selection of T cell receptor beta chains follows, all from one sample in a study of spatial heterogeneity in lung cancer. One entry per CDR3 protein, called by TCRdb with MiXCR from the 5' RACE reads. The repertoire includes 39,000 or so distinct CDR3 sequences, around 7.2% of them detected once, and approximately 30% sits in the top ten. The sequences come from PBMCs, collected at surgery. These TCRs come from a male donor with early-stage non-small cell lung cancer. Each CDR3 is given with its conserved first and last residue. D genes are given only for firm matches. Clone size is not always given. Where it is, it says once, few, many or a class for expanded clones.

size	V	J	D	CDR3	DNA
many	TRBV28	TRBJ1-5	TRBD1	CASSPRQGWEPQHF	TGTGCCAGCAGCCCTAGACAGGGGTGGGAGCCCCAGCATTTT
few	TRBV27	TRBJ1-1	TRBD1	CASSPKPGQGNFVTEAFF	TGTGCCAGCAGTCCAAAACCGGGACAGGGTAACTTTGTCACTGAAGCTTTCTTT
few	TRBV4-2	TRBJ2-7	NA	CASSQDTVGIYEQYF	TGTGCCAGCAGCCAAGATACGGTGGGTATCTACGAGCAGTACTTC
few	TRBV5-1	TRBJ2-3	TRBD2	CASMGASTSGSGDTQYF	TGCGCCAGCATGGGCGCATCAACTAGCGGGAGCGGGGATACGCAGTATTTT
NA	TRBV7-2	TRBJ2-5	NA	CASSLGQETQYF	TGTGCCAGCAGCTTAGGACAAGAGACCCAGTACTTC
few	TRBV7-3	TRBJ2-3	TRBD2	CASSLTSGVVSDTQYF	TGTGCCAGCAGCTTAACGAGCGGGGTAGTATCCGATACGCAGTATTTT
many	TRBV10-2	TRBJ1-1	NA	CATRVSEEVNTEAFF	TGCGCCACCCGGGTCTCGGAGGAGGTGAACACTGAAGCTTTCTTT
many	TRBV20-1	TRBJ2-1	NA	CSASSYSYNEQFF	TGCAGTGCTAGCTCCTACTCCTACAATGAGCAGTTCTTC
many	TRBV7-3	TRBJ2-3	NA	CASSFGGTDTQYF	TGTGCCAGCAGCTTCGGTGGGACAGATACGCAGTATTTT
many	TRBV6-6	TRBJ2-1	NA	CASSTWNEQFF	TGTGCCAGCAGTACATGGAATGAGCAGTTCTTC
many	TRBV12-3/TRBV12-4	TRBJ1-3	NA	CASSFAGASGNTIYF	TGTGCCAGCAGTTTCGCCGGTGCCTCTGGAAACACCATATATTTT
NA	TRBV7-9	TRBJ1-3	NA	CASSLAGPGNTIYF	TGTGCCAGCAGCTTAGCCGGGCCCGGAAACACCATATATTTT
few	TRBV25-1	TRBJ2-5	NA	CATRRSETQYF	TGTGCCACCCGACGTTCGGAGACCCAGTACTTC
NA	TRBV6-5	TRBJ2-1	TRBD1	CASTGTGVANEQFF	TGTGCCAGCACCGGGACAGGGGTTGCGAATGAGCAGTTCTTC
many	TRBV2	TRBJ1-2	NA	CASSETTASYGYTF	TGTGCCAGCAGTGAGACGACAGCTTCCTATGGCTACACCTTC
many	TRBV13	TRBJ1-2	NA	CASGEGLGDYGYTF	TGTGCCAGCGGCGAGGGATTGGGGGACTATGGCTACACCTTC
few	TRBV14	TRBJ1-3	NA	CASSQEPHLGPKLGNTIYF	TGTGCCAGCAGCCAAGAGCCCCACCTGGGACCCAAGCTAGGAAACACCATATATTTT
many	TRBV12-3/TRBV12-4	TRBJ2-7	TRBD2	CASSYYIGLAYEQYF	TGTGCCAGCAGTTACTATATCGGACTAGCCTACGAGCAGTACTTC
few	TRBV27	TRBJ1-6	TRBD1	CASILHRGNSPLHF	TGTGCCAGCATCTTACACAGGGGGAATTCACCCCTCCACTTT
many	TRBV6-5	TRBJ2-7	NA	CASSTTEWNEQYF	TGTGCCAGCAGTACGACAGAATGGAACGAGCAGTACTTC
many	TRBV11-2	TRBJ2-4	TRBD1	CASSSGQGNIQYF	TGTGCCAGCAGCTCTGGACAGGGCAACATTCAGTACTTC
medium-sized	TRBV10-3	TRBJ1-2	NA	CATLQGSLYGYTF	TGTGCCACCCTACAGGGTTCTCTCTATGGCTACACCTTC
once	TRBV29-1	TRBJ2-5	NA	CSVGGSPTEETQYF	TGCAGCGTTGGGGGCAGTCCCACCGAGGAGACCCAGTACTTC
many	TRBV4-1	TRBJ1-1	NA	CASSQRSGSSEAFF	TGCGCCAGCAGCCAAAGGAGCGGCAGCTCTGAAGCTTTCTTT
many	TRBV7-2	TRBJ1-2	NA	CASSIPGAGDYGYTF	TGTGCCAGCAGCATACCAGGGGCGGGGGACTATGGCTACACCTTC
many	TRBV28	TRBJ1-1	NA	CASRGTSWNTEAFF	TGTGCCAGCAGGGGGACTAGTTGGAACACTGAAGCTTTCTTT
many	TRBV27	TRBJ2-1	NA	CASSFQGTGTLDEQFF	TGTGCCAGCAGTTTTCAAGGTACAGGGACTTTGGATGAGCAGTTCTTC
few	TRBV4-1	TRBJ1-6	NA	CASSQEAQQAGQNSPLHF	TGCGCCAGCAGCCAAGAGGCCCAACAGGCTGGACAGAACTCACCCCTCCACTTT
many	TRBV7-3	TRBJ2-2	TRBD2	CASSLGLANTGELFF	TGTGCCAGCAGCTTGGGACTAGCGAACACCGGGGAGCTGTTTTTT
few	TRBV14	TRBJ2-5	TRBD2	CASSQATGGETQYF	TGTGCCAGCAGCCAAGCAACGGGGGGGGAGACCCAGTACTTC
many	TRBV7-9	TRBJ2-2	NA	CASSSSGPGELFF	TGTGCCAGCAGCTCCTCCGGCCCCGGGGAGCTGTTTTTT
many	TRBV29-1	TRBJ2-7	TRBD1	CSVEVRDRNPYEQYF	TGCAGCGTTGAGGTACGGGACAGGAACCCCTACGAGCAGTACTTC
few	TRBV6-2/TRBV6-3	TRBJ2-1	TRBD1	CASSPINRGVGNEQFF	TGTGCCAGCAGTCCGATTAACAGGGGCGTTGGGAATGAGCAGTTCTTC
many	TRBV2	TRBJ1-6	TRBD1	CASRPGTVDSPLHF	TGTGCCAGCAGGCCGGGGACAGTGGACTCACCCCTCCACTTT
few	TRBV24-1	TRBJ2-1	NA	CATSDRVLGEQFF	TGTGCCACCAGTGATCGGGTTCTCGGTGAGCAGTTCTTC
many	TRBV4-3	TRBJ2-3	NA	CASSQDLGGRGTDTQYF	TGCGCCAGCAGCCAAGATTTGGGGGGCCGAGGCACAGATACGCAGTATTTT
NA	TRBV2	TRBJ2-1	TRBD2	CASSRGGGREQLF	TGTGCCAGCAGCCGGGGGGGCGGTCGAGAGCAGTTGTTC
many	TRBV6-2/TRBV6-3	TRBJ2-3	NA	CASGRGTDTQYF	TGTGCCAGCGGACGGGGGACCGATACGCAGTATTTT
many	TRBV7-3	TRBJ1-2	NA	CASSVGPDNYGYTF	TGTGCCAGCAGCGTCGGCCCGGACAACTATGGCTACACCTTC
many	TRBV20-1	TRBJ2-7	NA	CSATGLRVQYF	TGCAGTGCTACAGGTCTACGAGTGCAGTACTTC
few	TRBV2	TRBJ1-6	NA	CASSGTSPQDSPLHF	TGTGCCAGCAGTGGTACTTCCCCGCAGGATTCACCCCTCCACTTT
NA	TRBV5-5	TRBJ1-5	NA	CASSVDSNQPQHF	TGTGCCAGCAGCGTTGATAGCAATCAGCCCCAGCATTTT
NA	TRBV14	TRBJ1-6	TRBD1	CASSRDRHNSPLHF	TGTGCCAGCAGCCGGGACAGGCATAATTCACCCCTCCACTTT
NA	TRBV7-2	TRBJ1-5	NA	CASSLYFLSNQPQHF	TGTGCCAGCAGCTTATATTTTCTGAGCAATCAGCCCCAGCATTTT
many	TRBV9	TRBJ2-6	NA	CASSSFGRPYSGANVLTF	TGTGCCAGCAGCTCCTTCGGCCGCCCCTACTCTGGGGCCAACGTCCTGACTTTC
NA	TRBV18	TRBJ1-1	TRBD1	CASSPLDRGGEAFF	TGTGCCAGCTCACCGCTCGACAGGGGGGGTGAAGCTTTCTTT
many	TRBV5-1	TRBJ1-1	NA	CASSLATPNTEAFF	TGCGCCAGCAGCTTGGCTACCCCGAACACTGAAGCTTTCTTT
many	TRBV20-1	TRBJ1-1	NA	CSASGQPMNTEAFF	TGCAGTGCTAGCGGACAGCCGATGAACACTGAAGCTTTCTTT
many	TRBV2	TRBJ1-6	TRBD1	CASSEQGQGVSPLHF	TGTGCCAGCAGTGAGCAGGGACAGGGCGTTTCACCCCTCCACTTT
few	TRBV2	TRBJ2-7	NA	CASNDMGNPASYEQYF	TGTGCCAGCAACGATATGGGTAACCCGGCCTCCTACGAGCAGTACTTC
many	TRBV12-3/TRBV12-4	TRBJ2-1	NA	CASSFTGGNEQFF	TGTGCCAGCAGTTTTACAGGTGGCAATGAGCAGTTCTTC
many	TRBV14	TRBJ2-5	NA	CASSHQEKETQYF	TGTGCCAGCAGCCATCAAGAAAAAGAGACCCAGTACTTC
many	TRBV12-3/TRBV12-4	TRBJ1-2	TRBD1	CASSSRGLGGYTF	TGTGCCAGCAGTTCCAGGGGGCTTGGAGGCTACACCTTC
NA	TRBV29-1	TRBJ2-3	NA	CSVDGLWATDTQYF	TGCAGCGTTGACGGACTTTGGGCGACAGATACGCAGTATTTT
many	TRBV29-1	TRBJ2-1	TRBD2	CSGLAGGVSYNEQFF	TGCAGCGGTCTAGCGGGGGGGGTTTCCTACAATGAGCAGTTCTTC